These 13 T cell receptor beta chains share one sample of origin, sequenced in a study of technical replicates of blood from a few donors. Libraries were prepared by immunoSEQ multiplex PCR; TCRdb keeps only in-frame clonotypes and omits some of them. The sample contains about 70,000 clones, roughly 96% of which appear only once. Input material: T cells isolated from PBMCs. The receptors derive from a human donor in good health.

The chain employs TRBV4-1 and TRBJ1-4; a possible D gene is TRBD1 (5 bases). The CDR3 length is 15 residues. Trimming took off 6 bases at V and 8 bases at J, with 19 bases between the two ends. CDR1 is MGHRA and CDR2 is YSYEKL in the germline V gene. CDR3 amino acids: CASSSTGFVIEKLFF. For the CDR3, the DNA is TGCGCCAGCAGTTCTACAGGTTTTGTGATAGAAAAACTGTTTTTT.

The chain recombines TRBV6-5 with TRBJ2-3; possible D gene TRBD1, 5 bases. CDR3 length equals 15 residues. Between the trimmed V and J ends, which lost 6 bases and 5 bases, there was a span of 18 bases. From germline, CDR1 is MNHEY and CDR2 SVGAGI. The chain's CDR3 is CASSRLTPQGDTQYF. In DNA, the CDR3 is TGTGCCAGCAGCCGCTTGACGCCGCAGGGAGATACGCAGTATTTT.

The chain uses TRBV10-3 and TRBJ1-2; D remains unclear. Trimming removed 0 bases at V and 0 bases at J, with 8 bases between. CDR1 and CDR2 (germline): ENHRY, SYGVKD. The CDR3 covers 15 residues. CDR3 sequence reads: CAISESTQANYGYTF. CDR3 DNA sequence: TGTGCCATCAGTGAGTCGACTCAAGCTAACTATGGCTACACCTTC.

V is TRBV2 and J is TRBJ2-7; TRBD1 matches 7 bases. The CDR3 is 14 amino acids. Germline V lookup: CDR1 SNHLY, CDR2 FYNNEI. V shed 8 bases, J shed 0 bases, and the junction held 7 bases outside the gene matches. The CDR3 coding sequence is TGTGCCAGCGGAAGACAGGGAAGCTCCTACGAGCAGTACTTC. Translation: CASGRQGSSYEQYF.

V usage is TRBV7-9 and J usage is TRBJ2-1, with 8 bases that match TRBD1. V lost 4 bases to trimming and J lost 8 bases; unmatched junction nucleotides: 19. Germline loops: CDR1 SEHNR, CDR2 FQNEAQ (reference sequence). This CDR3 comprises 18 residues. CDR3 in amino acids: CASSSHRQGRQRDDEQFF. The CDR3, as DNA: TGTGCCAGCAGCTCACACCGACAGGGGAGGCAGCGAGACGATGAGCAGTTCTTC. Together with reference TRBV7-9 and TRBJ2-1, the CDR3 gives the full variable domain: DTGVSQNPRHKITKRGQNVTFRCDPISEHNRLYWYRQTLGQGPEFLTYFQNEAQLEKSRLLSDRFSAERPKGSFSTLEIQRTEQGDSAMYLCASSSHRQGRQRDDEQFFGPGTRLTVL.

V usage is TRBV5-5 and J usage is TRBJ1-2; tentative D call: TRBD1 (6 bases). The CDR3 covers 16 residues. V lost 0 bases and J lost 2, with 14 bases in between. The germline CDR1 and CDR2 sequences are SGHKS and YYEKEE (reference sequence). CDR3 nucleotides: TGTGCCAGCAGCTTGGTTCCAGGCAGGGGCAACTATGGCTACACCTTC. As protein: CASSLVPGRGNYGYTF.

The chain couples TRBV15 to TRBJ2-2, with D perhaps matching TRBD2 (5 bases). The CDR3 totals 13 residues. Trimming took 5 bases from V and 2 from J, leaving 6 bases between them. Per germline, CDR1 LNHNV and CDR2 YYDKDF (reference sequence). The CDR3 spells CATSAGNTGELFF. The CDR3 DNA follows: TGTGCCACCAGCGCGGGCAACACCGGGGAGCTGTTTTTT.

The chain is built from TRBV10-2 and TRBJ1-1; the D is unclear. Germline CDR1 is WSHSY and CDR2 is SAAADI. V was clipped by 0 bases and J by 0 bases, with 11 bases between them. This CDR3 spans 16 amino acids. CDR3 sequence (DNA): TGCGCCAGCAGTGAGTCACCCGGAGACTTGAACACTGAAGCTTTCTTT. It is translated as CASSESPGDLNTEAFF.

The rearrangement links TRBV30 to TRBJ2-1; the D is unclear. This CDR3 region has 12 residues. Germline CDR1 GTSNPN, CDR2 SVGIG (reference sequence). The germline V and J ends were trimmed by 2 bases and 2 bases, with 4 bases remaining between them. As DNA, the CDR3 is TGTGCCTGGAGTTTCACCTACAATGAGCAGTTCTTC. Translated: CAWSFTYNEQFF.

The CDR3 here is CASSRNDREFEQYF. Written as DNA, the CDR3 is TGTGCCAGCAGCCGAAACGACAGGGAATTCGAGCAGTACTTC. V is TRBV11-1 and J is TRBJ2-7, with 7 nucleotides matching TRBD1. The length of the CDR3 is 14 residues. Germline loops: CDR1 SGHAT, CDR2 FQDESV (reference sequence). After removal of 5 bases from V and 6 bases from J, the junction contained 10 bases not matched to a gene.

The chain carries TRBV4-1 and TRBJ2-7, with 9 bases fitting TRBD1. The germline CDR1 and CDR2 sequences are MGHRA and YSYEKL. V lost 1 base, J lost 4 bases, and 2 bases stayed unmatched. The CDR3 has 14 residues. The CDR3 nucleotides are TGCGCCAGCAGCCAAGGGACAGGGGAATACGAGCAGTACTTC. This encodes CASSQGTGEYEQYF.

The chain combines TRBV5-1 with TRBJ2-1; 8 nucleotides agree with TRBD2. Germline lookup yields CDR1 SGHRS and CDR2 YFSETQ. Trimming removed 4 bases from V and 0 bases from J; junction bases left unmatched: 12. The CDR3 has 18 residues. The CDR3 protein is CASSPSATSESSYNEQFF. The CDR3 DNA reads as TGCGCCAGCAGCCCCTCGGCGACTAGCGAGAGCTCCTACAATGAGCAGTTCTTC.

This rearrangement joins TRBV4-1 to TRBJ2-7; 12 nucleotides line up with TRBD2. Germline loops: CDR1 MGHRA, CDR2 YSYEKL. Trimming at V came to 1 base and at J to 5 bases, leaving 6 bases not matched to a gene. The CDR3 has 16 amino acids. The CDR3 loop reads CASSQGLTSGSHEQYF. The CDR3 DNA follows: TGCGCCAGCAGCCAAGGTTTGACTAGCGGGAGTCACGAGCAGTACTTC.